Listed here are 21 T cell receptor beta chains from one sample, sequenced in a study of blood T cell repertoires in COVID-19. TCRdb's table, derived via immunoSEQ multiplex PCR, lists solely in-frame clones and lacks some. The table lists tens of thousands of clones, roughly 84% of them singletons. The sequenced sample was peripheral blood. The receptor set was obtained from a man older than 75 in a cohort sampled during active COVID-19.

This rearrangement joins TRBV12-3 or TRBV12-4 to TRBJ2-7, with D perhaps TRBD2 (7 bases). The CDR3 extends over 13 amino acids. Trimming pared 2 bases from V and 7 bases from J, leaving 12 bases between. CDR3 sequence reads: CASSLKGGGEQYF. Here the CDR3 DNA reads TGTGCCAGCAGTTTAAAGGGGGGAGGGGAGCAGTACTTC.

The CDR3 spells CASSPQGGGYTF. In DNA, the CDR3 is TGTGCCAGCAGCCCTCAGGGGGGAGGCTACACCTTC. The V and J genes are TRBV9 and TRBJ1-2; 7 nucleotides line up with TRBD1. Germline V gives CDR1 SGDLS, CDR2 YYNGEE. The junction had 5 bases not matched to a gene; V was cut back by 4 bases and J by 8 bases. The CDR3 contains 12 residues.

The chain links TRBV6-6 to TRBJ2-3, with TRBD1 identical over 7 bases. Trimming at V came to 4 bases and at J to 0 bases, leaving 7 bases not matched to a gene. Germline V gene lookup returns CDR1 MNHNY and CDR2 SVGAGI (reference sequence). The CDR3 is made up of 16 amino acids. CDR3: CASSSPDRTSTDTQYF. DNA for the CDR3: TGTGCCAGCAGTTCCCCGGACAGGACCAGCACAGATACGCAGTATTTT.

The V gene is TRBV3-1 (or the pseudogene TRBV3-2), the J gene TRBJ2-1, with 8 nucleotides matching TRBD2. With 0 bases clipped from V and 2 bases from J, the junction kept 0 bases outside the gene matches. CDR3 length: 15 amino acids. Germline V gives CDR1 LGHDT, CDR2 YNNKEL (reference sequence). This chain's CDR3 is CASSQDSGTYNEQFF. The CDR3, as DNA: TGTGCCAGCAGCCAAGATAGCGGGACCTACAATGAGCAGTTCTTC.

The CDR3 DNA reads TGTGCCAGCAGCCCGACCCTAGGTCGGGAAAAACTGTTTTTT. Protein sequence: CASSPTLGREKLFF. This sequence joins TRBV5-6 and TRBJ1-4; D uncertain. Germline V gene lookup returns CDR1 SGHDT and CDR2 YYEEEE. The CDR3 contains 14 residues. V shed 4 bases and J shed 8 bases, with 15 bases lying between them. Full variable domain (outside the CDR3, taken from reference TRBV5-6 and TRBJ1-4): DAGVTQSPTHLIKTRGQQVTLRCSPKSGHDTVSWYQQALGQGPQFIFQYYEEEERQRGNFPDRFSGHQFPNYSSELNVNALLLGDSALYLCASSPTLGREKLFFGSGTQLSVL.

The chain couples TRBV7-3 to TRBJ1-6; D remains ambiguous. CDR3 length: 14 amino acids. Germline V gene lookup returns CDR1 SGHTA and CDR2 FQGTGA. Trimming cost V 5 bases and J 7 bases, with 12 bases left between them. The CDR3 region is CASSPGGRNSPLHF. The CDR3 region has the DNA TGTGCCAGCAGCCCAGGTGGTAGAAATTCACCCCTCCACTTT. The variable domain in full, with the rest retrieved from reference TRBV7-3 and TRBJ1-6, is GAGVSQTPSNKVTEKGKYVELRCDPISGHTALYWYRQSLGQGPEFLIYFQGTGAADDSGLPNDRFFAVRPEGSVSTLKIQRTERGDSAVYLCASSPGGRNSPLHFGNGTRLTVT.

This clone came up a few times. J is TRBJ2-3 and V is TRBV30; 7 nucleotides line up with TRBD2. Per germline, CDR1 GTSNPN and CDR2 SVGIG (reference sequence). The CDR3 extends over 15 amino acids. Trimming at V came to 1 base and at J to 4 bases, leaving 8 bases not matched to a gene. The CDR3: CAWSDLAGFADTQYF. The CDR3 DNA is TGTGCCTGGAGTGATTTAGCGGGTTTCGCAGATACGCAGTATTTT.

V and J are TRBV7-9 and TRBJ1-2; D is unclear. The CDR3 is 13 amino acids. Germline CDR1 and CDR2: SEHNR and FQNEAQ (reference sequence). Trimming took off 4 bases at V and 2 bases at J, with 8 bases between the two ends. For the CDR3, the DNA is TGTGCCAGCAGCTCCACCGGGAACTATGGCTACACCTTC. Amino acid sequence: CASSSTGNYGYTF.

The chain is built from TRBV2 and TRBJ2-5, with 10 bases matching TRBD2. The germline gives CDR1 SNHLY, CDR2 FYNNEI. The CDR3 loop spans 14 amino acids. V gave up 6 bases and J gave up 3 bases; unmatched junction bases: 4. The CDR3 protein is CASSGLADKETQYF. For the CDR3, the DNA is TGTGCCAGCAGCGGACTAGCGGATAAAGAGACCCAGTACTTC.

V gene TRBV7-9 combines with J gene TRBJ1-2; perhaps TRBD1 as D (6 bases). The germline gives CDR1 SEHNR, CDR2 FQNEAQ (reference sequence). CDR3 length equals 14 residues. V was shortened by 6 bases and J by 7 bases, with 18 bases between the two germline ends. This chain's CDR3 is CASRRSGERGGYTF. The CDR3 DNA reads as TGTGCCAGCAGGAGATCAGGGGAGAGGGGTGGCTACACCTTC.

This chain links TRBV11-2 with TRBJ1-4; unclear D gene. Trimming shortened V by 7 bases and J by 7 bases, and 13 bases separated the two germline ends. The CDR3 runs to 13 residues. Germline V gives CDR1 SGHAT, CDR2 FQNNGV. The CDR3 DNA is TGTGCCAGCACCGCCCAACGAGGTGAAAAACTGTTTTTT. It is translated as CASTAQRGEKLFF.

CDR3 DNA sequence: TGTGCCAGTAGTCCAGGACGGGACAGGGTCCTAGCCAAAAACATTCAGTACTTC. It yields the protein CASSPGRDRVLAKNIQYF. The chain links TRBV19 to TRBJ2-4; 9 nucleotides match TRBD1. This CDR3 is built from 18 residues. Trimming removed 5 bases from V and 0 bases from J; junction bases left unmatched: 11. CDR1 LNHDA and CDR2 SQIVND come from the germline V gene (reference sequence).

V and J are TRBV6-6 and TRBJ2-7, with D unresolved. The CDR3 extends over 14 amino acids. With 4 bases removed from V and 3 bases from J, the gap between germline ends came to 13 bases. Per the germline V gene, CDR1 is MNHNY and CDR2 is SVGAGI (reference sequence). This CDR3 is CASSSTEIHYEQYF. CDR3 DNA sequence: TGTGCCAGCAGTTCCACCGAAATACACTACGAGCAGTACTTC.

This clone was seen just once. The chain combines TRBV19 with TRBJ2-5; perhaps TRBD2 as D (5 bases). The CDR3 is 12 amino acids. In germline, CDR1 is LNHDA, CDR2 SQIVND (reference sequence). Trimming took 7 bases from V and 5 from J, leaving 11 bases between them. This CDR3 is CASNPGGETQYF. The CDR3 nucleotides are TGTGCCAGTAATCCAGGCGGGGAGACCCAGTACTTC.

This chain uses TRBV7-6 with TRBJ2-1; 8 nucleotides agree with TRBD2. Germline V gene sequence: CDR1 SGHVS, CDR2 FNYEAQ. V shed 5 bases, J shed 5 bases, and the junction held 8 bases outside the gene matches. There are 15 residues in the CDR3. The CDR3 reads CASSLDPGGNNEQFF. The CDR3 nucleotides read TGTGCCAGCAGCCTTGATCCGGGAGGGAACAATGAGCAGTTCTTC.

The chain recombines TRBV18 with TRBJ2-7; a possible D gene is TRBD1 (6 bases). Deletions cut 0 bases from V and 6 bases from J, with 12 bases between. The CDR3 consists of 14 residues. The germline V gene encodes CDR1 KGHSH and CDR2 LQKENI. This chain's CDR3 is CASSPPGGRLEQYF. The CDR3 DNA sequence: TGTGCCAGCTCACCACCTGGGGGCCGGCTCGAGCAGTACTTC.

The chain carries TRBV18 and TRBJ1-4; D is possibly TRBD1 (6 bases). The V gene lost 6 bases and the J gene lost 5 bases, with 16 bases spanning the gap. The CDR3 is made up of 15 amino acids. The germline V gene has CDR1 KGHSH and CDR2 LQKENI. The DNA of the CDR3 is TGTGCCAGCTCTCCTCTACAGGGAGTGAATGAAAAACTGTTTTTT. It specifies CASSPLQGVNEKLFF.

V and J are TRBV3-1 (or the pseudogene TRBV3-2) and TRBJ1-1; TRBD1 aligns across 10 bases. There are 15 residues in the CDR3. Trimming at V came to 5 bases and at J to 5 bases, leaving 8 bases not matched to a gene. The germline CDR1 and CDR2 sequences are LGHDT and YNNKEL (reference sequence). The CDR3 reads CASSGGTGAGTEAFF. The CDR3 coding sequence is TGTGCCAGCAGCGGCGGGACAGGGGCAGGGACTGAAGCTTTCTTT.

The chain joins TRBV4-1 to TRBJ2-3; 9 nucleotides match TRBD2. The CDR3 consists of 17 residues. V was clipped by 3 bases and J by 3 bases; unmatched bases: 10. CDR1 MGHRA and CDR2 YSYEKL come from the germline V gene. The DNA for the CDR3 is TGCGCCAGCAGCCACAATTTCCTTAGCGGGGGTACAGATACGCAGTATTTT. Translating gives CASSHNFLSGGTDTQYF.

This chain connects TRBV19 to TRBJ2-2, with 14 bases lining up with TRBD2. Germline CDR1 reads LNHDA; CDR2 reads SQIVND (reference sequence). J lost 4 bases, V lost 10 bases, and 11 bases had no gene match. The CDR3 covers 17 residues. The CDR3 region has the DNA TGTGCCACAGCAAAGCCGACTAGCGGGAGGGTCACCGGGGAGCTGTTTTTT. This translates into CATAKPTSGRVTGELFF.

The chain couples TRBV18 to TRBJ1-1; tentative D call: TRBD1 (6 bases). Germline values: CDR1 KGHSH, CDR2 LQKENI. The CDR3 is 15 amino acids. Trimming shortened V by 5 bases and J by 5 bases, and 18 bases separated the two germline ends. Here the CDR3 reads CASSSLQGEGTEAFF. In DNA, the CDR3 is TGTGCCAGCTCATCCTTACAGGGAGAGGGGACTGAAGCTTTCTTT.